The clone carrying this T cell receptor (beta chain) was detected once. Antigen specificity is unknown. This sample was taken from a study of T cell responses to AZD1222 COVID-19 vaccine. Points from the study as a whole: Two AZD1222 administrations were followed by greater Spike-specific TCR breadth and depth. The donors showed a predominance of white British ancestry and of females, with possible underestimation of clonal diversity.

Profiling relied on immunoSEQ multiplex PCR, and the TCRdb table lists in-frame clones only, not all of them. Among tens of thousands of clones listed, around 84% were seen once. The CDR3 runs 15 residues. The V gene end was trimmed by 2 bases and the J gene end by 6 bases; junction bases not matched to a gene: 6. Looked up from germline, CDR1 is LGHDT and CDR2 is YNNKEL (reference sequence). The receptor was isolated from an adult in good health. This sample comprised peripheral blood, obtained on day 0 of AZD1222 vaccination. The rearrangement uses TRBV3-1 (or the pseudogene TRBV3-2) and TRBJ1-1, with TRBD1 matching 10 bases. CDR3 loop: CASSQTRTGGSEAFF. The DNA of the CDR3 is TGTGCCAGCAGCCAAACTAGGACAGGGGGATCTGAAGCTTTCTTT.